This T cell receptor (beta chain) derives from a study of neoadjuvant anti-PD-1 for oral cavity cancer. For the study at large: Patients without progression received a fourth nivolumab dose around day 43, then surgical resection on days 50-56.

The germline V gene has CDR1 MNHEY and CDR2 SVGAGI. V was pared by 10 bases and J by 6 bases, with 14 bases between. This CDR3 contains 12 residues. Time point here: after neoadjuvant nivolumab, at surgical resection. Repertoires were generated with immunoSEQ multiplex PCR, while TCRdb's copy carries only in-frame clones and drops some. The table shows around 68,000 clones, with roughly nine tenths occurring only once. The J gene is TRBJ2-3, the V gene TRBV6-5; D possibly corresponds to TRBD1 (7 bases). The receptor's source is a person between 35 and 79 years old with oral cavity squamous cell carcinoma. This specimen was PBMCs, taken after nivolumab (anti-PD-1) treatment. The CDR3 DNA sequence: TGTGCCACTCAGGGGGGCGACGATACGCAGTATTTT. This translates into CATQGGDDTQYF.